This is a list of T cell receptor beta chains from one sample in a study of blood T cell repertoires in COVID-19. The data were produced by immunoSEQ multiplex PCR, yet TCRdb's version contains in-frame clones alone and is incomplete. The sample carries roughly 430,000 clones, roughly 88% recorded once. Sequenced input: PBMCs or T cells enriched from blood (not recorded which). These receptors were taken from a woman aged 40 to 50 with acute COVID-19. The CDR3 runs from the conserved cysteine through the conserved F or W. Fields, in order: V gene, clone size, J gene, D gene, CDR3 DNA, CDR3 protein. D genes are given only for firm matches. Clone size appears in some rows only: once, few, many, or a class for an expanded clone.

V gene: TRBV18
clone size: .
J gene: TRBJ1-2
D gene: .
CDR3 DNA: TGTGCCAGCTCCCCGGGAAGGACGAACTATGGCTACACCTTC
CDR3 protein: CASSPGRTNYGYTF

V gene: TRBV7-8
clone size: .
J gene: TRBJ2-7
D gene: .
CDR3 DNA: TGTGCCAGCAGCTCGCGGGGAGCTGCCTCCTACGAGCAGTACTTC
CDR3 protein: CASSSRGAASYEQYF

V gene: TRBV5-1
clone size: .
J gene: TRBJ2-7
D gene: TRBD1
CDR3 DNA: TGCGCCAGCAGCACCACAGGGGACGAGCAGTACTTC
CDR3 protein: CASSTTGDEQYF

V gene: TRBV27
clone size: .
J gene: TRBJ1-2
D gene: .
CDR3 DNA: TGTGCCAGCAGTCCCCTGCAGGGAACTAACTATGGCTACACCTTC
CDR3 protein: CASSPLQGTNYGYTF

V gene: TRBV6-5
clone size: .
J gene: TRBJ1-1
D gene: TRBD1
CDR3 DNA: TGTGCCAGCAGCCGCGGGACAGGGGGCACTGAAGCTTTCTTT
CDR3 protein: CASSRGTGGTEAFF

V gene: TRBV3-1/TRBV3-2
clone size: .
J gene: TRBJ2-1
D gene: .
CDR3 DNA: TGTGCCAGCAGCCAGTTAAAGGCGGGGATGATCTACAATGAGCAGTTCTTC
CDR3 protein: CASSQLKAGMIYNEQFF

V gene: TRBV3-1/TRBV3-2
clone size: .
J gene: TRBJ1-6
D gene: TRBD1
CDR3 DNA: TGTGCCAGCAGCGCAACAGGGGCGTCACCCCTCCACTTT
CDR3 protein: CASSATGASPLHF

V gene: TRBV18
clone size: .
J gene: TRBJ1-1
D gene: TRBD1
CDR3 DNA: TGTGCCAGCTCAAGGGACAGGGGGAACACTGAAGCTTTCTTT
CDR3 protein: CASSRDRGNTEAFF

V gene: TRBV25-1
clone size: .
J gene: TRBJ2-7
D gene: .
CDR3 DNA: TGTGCCAGCAGTCAACGGGACACCTACGAGCAGTACTTC
CDR3 protein: CASSQRDTYEQYF

V gene: TRBV27
clone size: .
J gene: TRBJ1-2
D gene: TRBD1
CDR3 DNA: TGTGCCAGCAGTTTATTTGACCCCGGGACAGATCTTAACTATGGCTACACCTTC
CDR3 protein: CASSLFDPGTDLNYGYTF

V gene: TRBV2
clone size: few
J gene: TRBJ1-2
D gene: TRBD1
CDR3 DNA: TGTGCCAGCAGTGCCTTGGGACAGGGCCATGGCTACACCTTC
CDR3 protein: CASSALGQGHGYTF

V gene: TRBV5-1
clone size: .
J gene: TRBJ1-1
D gene: .
CDR3 DNA: TGCGCCAGCAGCAGGGGTGACACTGAAGCTTTCTTT
CDR3 protein: CASSRGDTEAFF

V gene: TRBV4-2
clone size: .
J gene: TRBJ2-3
D gene: TRBD2
CDR3 DNA: TGTGCCAGCAGCCAAGATATCGGGACTACTATTCTGGCCGATACGCAGTATTTT
CDR3 protein: CASSQDIGTTILADTQYF

V gene: TRBV29-1
clone size: few
J gene: TRBJ1-1
D gene: TRBD1
CDR3 DNA: TGCAGCGTTGAGGGGACAGGGGGCCGGGGAACTGAAGCTTTCTTT
CDR3 protein: CSVEGTGGRGTEAFF

V gene: TRBV5-4
clone size: .
J gene: TRBJ1-1
D gene: .
CDR3 DNA: TGTGCCAGCAGTTTAAGTCCGGGACAACGGGGATTTGAAGCTTTCTTT
CDR3 protein: CASSLSPGQRGFEAFF

V gene: TRBV6-1
clone size: few
J gene: TRBJ1-5
D gene: TRBD1
CDR3 DNA: TGTGCCAGCAGCGAAGGACAGGGGAGCAATCAGCCCCAGCATTTT
CDR3 protein: CASSEGQGSNQPQHF

V gene: TRBV9
clone size: .
J gene: TRBJ1-4
D gene: TRBD1
CDR3 DNA: TGTGCCAGCAGCGCGACAGGGAGCAGTGAAAAACTGTTTTTT
CDR3 protein: CASSATGSSEKLFF

V gene: TRBV30
clone size: .
J gene: TRBJ1-5
D gene: .
CDR3 DNA: TGTGCCTGGAGACCCGGGGAGTTTCAGCCCCAGCATTTT
CDR3 protein: CAWRPGEFQPQHF

V gene: TRBV29-1
clone size: .
J gene: TRBJ1-2
D gene: TRBD1
CDR3 DNA: TGCAGCGTTACCCACACGACAGGGGAAGGCTACACCTTC
CDR3 protein: CSVTHTTGEGYTF

V gene: TRBV6-5
clone size: few
J gene: TRBJ1-6
D gene: .
CDR3 DNA: TGTGCCAGCAGGCCGGGACTCTCCTATAATTCACCCCTCCACTTT
CDR3 protein: CASRPGLSYNSPLHF

V gene: TRBV5-4
clone size: .
J gene: TRBJ1-4
D gene: .
CDR3 DNA: TGTGCCAGCAGCTTACCAGAAGGGCGGGAACTGTTTTTT
CDR3 protein: CASSLPEGRELFF

V gene: TRBV11-3
clone size: .
J gene: TRBJ2-7
D gene: TRBD1
CDR3 DNA: TGTGCCAGCAGCCACGGACAGGCTCGCGAGCAGTACTTC
CDR3 protein: CASSHGQAREQYF

V gene: TRBV4-1
clone size: few
J gene: TRBJ2-3
D gene: .
CDR3 DNA: TGCGCCAGCAGCCAGACGGGAAAAACGCAGTATTTT
CDR3 protein: CASSQTGKTQYF

V gene: TRBV7-9
clone size: .
J gene: TRBJ2-7
D gene: TRBD1
CDR3 DNA: TGTGCCAGCAGCCCCGACAGGGCGTACTACTACGAGCAGTACTTC
CDR3 protein: CASSPDRAYYYEQYF

V gene: TRBV6-1
clone size: .
J gene: TRBJ2-2
D gene: TRBD2
CDR3 DNA: TGTGCCAGCAGTGAACTAGCGGGGGGGCCAACCGGGGAGCTGTTTTTT
CDR3 protein: CASSELAGGPTGELFF

V gene: TRBV7-6
clone size: .
J gene: TRBJ2-1
D gene: .
CDR3 DNA: TGTGCCAGCAGCTTCTTACAGGGCTCGGATGAGCAGTTCTTC
CDR3 protein: CASSFLQGSDEQFF

V gene: TRBV27
clone size: .
J gene: TRBJ2-3
D gene: .
CDR3 DNA: TGTGCCAGCAGAGCAGGGAGCACAGATACGCAGTATTTT
CDR3 protein: CASRAGSTDTQYF

V gene: TRBV10-1
clone size: .
J gene: TRBJ2-1
D gene: TRBD2
CDR3 DNA: TGCGCCAGCAGTGAAGTGGCTAGCGGGGGCAATGAGCAGTTCTTC
CDR3 protein: CASSEVASGGNEQFF

V gene: TRBV6-5
clone size: .
J gene: TRBJ2-5
D gene: TRBD2
CDR3 DNA: TGTGCCAGCAGGACTAGCGGGGGAGACCAAGAGACCCAGTACTTC
CDR3 protein: CASRTSGGDQETQYF

V gene: TRBV12-5
clone size: .
J gene: TRBJ2-2
D gene: .
CDR3 DNA: TGTGCTAGTGGTTTGGTACCTGGCATAGGGCAGGGGAACACCGGGGAGCTGTTTTTT
CDR3 protein: CASGLVPGIGQGNTGELFF

V gene: TRBV3-1/TRBV3-2
clone size: .
J gene: TRBJ2-7
D gene: TRBD1
CDR3 DNA: TGTGCCAGCAGCCCAAACAGGGGAATCTACGAGCAGTACTTC
CDR3 protein: CASSPNRGIYEQYF

V gene: TRBV18
clone size: .
J gene: TRBJ1-1
D gene: TRBD1
CDR3 DNA: TGTGCCAGCTCACCACTGGACAGGGGATACACTGAAGCTTTCTTT
CDR3 protein: CASSPLDRGYTEAFF

V gene: TRBV4-1
clone size: .
J gene: TRBJ1-5
D gene: TRBD1
CDR3 DNA: TGCGCCAGCAGCCAAGCTGTGTTTACAGGGGGCTACAATCAGCCCCAGCATTTT
CDR3 protein: CASSQAVFTGGYNQPQHF

V gene: TRBV10-3
clone size: .
J gene: TRBJ1-1
D gene: .
CDR3 DNA: TGTGCCAACAAACCCTCAGGGTCCGACACTGAAGCTTTCTTT
CDR3 protein: CANKPSGSDTEAFF

V gene: TRBV24-1
clone size: few
J gene: TRBJ2-2
D gene: TRBD1
CDR3 DNA: TGTGCCACCAGAGACAGGGGGCAGGCCGGGGAGCTGTTTTTT
CDR3 protein: CATRDRGQAGELFF

V gene: TRBV9
clone size: .
J gene: TRBJ2-7
D gene: .
CDR3 DNA: TGTGCCAGCAGCGTAGAGGGGGTCTCCTACGAGCAGTACTTC
CDR3 protein: CASSVEGVSYEQYF

V gene: TRBV7-8
clone size: .
J gene: TRBJ2-1
D gene: TRBD1
CDR3 DNA: TGTGCCAGCAGCGGCTTTCTAGACAGGGTTGGCGGCAATGAGCAGTTCTTC
CDR3 protein: CASSGFLDRVGGNEQFF

V gene: TRBV19
clone size: .
J gene: TRBJ1-1
D gene: TRBD1
CDR3 DNA: TGTGCCAGTAGTAAGGGGACAGACCTTAATGAAGCTTTCTTT
CDR3 protein: CASSKGTDLNEAFF

V gene: TRBV29-1
clone size: .
J gene: TRBJ2-3
D gene: TRBD2
CDR3 DNA: TGCAGCGCTAGGACTAGCGGGGGAACTAGCACAGATACGCAGTATTTT
CDR3 protein: CSARTSGGTSTDTQYF

V gene: TRBV7-9
clone size: few
J gene: TRBJ1-4
D gene: .
CDR3 DNA: TGTGCCAGCAGCGCCGGGATCGCAACTAATGAAAAACTGTTTTTT
CDR3 protein: CASSAGIATNEKLFF

V gene: TRBV6-1
clone size: .
J gene: TRBJ2-7
D gene: TRBD1
CDR3 DNA: TGTGCCAGCAGTGAAAGGGGACGACAGGGCAGCGAGCAGTACTTC
CDR3 protein: CASSERGRQGSEQYF

V gene: TRBV14
clone size: once
J gene: TRBJ1-2
D gene: TRBD1
CDR3 DNA: TGTGCCAGCAGCCAAGTCAGGGGGTCGGGTGTCGGCTACACCTTC
CDR3 protein: CASSQVRGSGVGYTF

V gene: TRBV9
clone size: .
J gene: TRBJ2-2
D gene: TRBD2
CDR3 DNA: TGTGCCAGCAGCGCCCAGCTAGCGGGGGAAATTGGCGGGGAGCTGTTTTTT
CDR3 protein: CASSAQLAGEIGGELFF

V gene: TRBV5-6
clone size: .
J gene: TRBJ1-4
D gene: .
CDR3 DNA: TGTGCCAGCAGCTCGGACGGGGTAATGCGGGGACTGTTTTTT
CDR3 protein: CASSSDGVMRGLFF

V gene: TRBV5-1
clone size: .
J gene: TRBJ1-1
D gene: .
CDR3 DNA: TGCGCCAGCAGCCGATCTTCCAGGACAAACACTGAAGCTTTCTTT
CDR3 protein: CASSRSSRTNTEAFF

V gene: TRBV19
clone size: .
J gene: TRBJ2-2
D gene: TRBD1
CDR3 DNA: TGTGCCACCCGGACAGGGGGCGTCGGCACCGGGGAGCTGTTTTTT
CDR3 protein: CATRTGGVGTGELFF

V gene: TRBV6-5
clone size: .
J gene: TRBJ1-2
D gene: TRBD1
CDR3 DNA: TGTGCCAGCACAGGGGGGAATGGCTACACCTTC
CDR3 protein: CASTGGNGYTF

V gene: TRBV5-1
clone size: .
J gene: TRBJ2-7
D gene: TRBD2
CDR3 DNA: TGCGCCAGCAGCCGGACTAGTGACGAGCAGTACTTC
CDR3 protein: CASSRTSDEQYF

V gene: TRBV30
clone size: .
J gene: TRBJ1-6
D gene: TRBD1
CDR3 DNA: TGTGCCTGGAGTAGGGGACAGGTAGACTCCTATAATTCACCCCTCCACTTT
CDR3 protein: CAWSRGQVDSYNSPLHF

V gene: TRBV2
clone size: .
J gene: TRBJ2-7
D gene: TRBD1
CDR3 DNA: TGTGCCAGCACCTCCGACAGGGTAGGATCCTACGAGCAGTACTTC
CDR3 protein: CASTSDRVGSYEQYF

V gene: TRBV11-2
clone size: .
J gene: TRBJ2-5
D gene: TRBD1
CDR3 DNA: TGTGCCAGCAGCCCCGGGACAGGGGATGTTGAGACCCAGTACTTC
CDR3 protein: CASSPGTGDVETQYF

V gene: TRBV5-6
clone size: .
J gene: TRBJ1-5
D gene: TRBD1
CDR3 DNA: TGTGCCAGCAGCTTCAGGGGGAATCAGCCCCAGCATTTT
CDR3 protein: CASSFRGNQPQHF

V gene: TRBV7-2
clone size: .
J gene: TRBJ1-5
D gene: .
CDR3 DNA: TGTGCCAGCAGCGGAACAGGGTCAGGACAGCCCCAGCATTTT
CDR3 protein: CASSGTGSGQPQHF

V gene: TRBV28
clone size: .
J gene: TRBJ1-1
D gene: TRBD1
CDR3 DNA: TGTGCCAGCAGTCAGGACAGGGGTTGGGGCACTGAAGCTTTCTTT
CDR3 protein: CASSQDRGWGTEAFF

V gene: TRBV15
clone size: .
J gene: TRBJ2-7
D gene: TRBD2
CDR3 DNA: TGTGCCACCAGCAGAGATCCCCTAGCGGGGAGTTACGAGCAGTACTTC
CDR3 protein: CATSRDPLAGSYEQYF